This TCR beta chain was sequenced during a study of blood T cells in healthy people across ages. Sample-barcoded 5' priming and a J-beta primer mix drove a second PCR of 7 to 11 cycles. TCRdb reanalysed the 5' RACE reads using MiXCR and keeps one entry per CDR3 protein. The table lists 700,000 to 1,000,000 distinct CDR3 sequences, around two fifths of them singletons. This clonotype was seen just once. V lost 0 bases to trimming and J lost 3 bases, with 15 bases between them. The CDR3 is 16 amino acids. Germline CDR1 and CDR2: LGHNA and YSLEER. This TCR derives from a man in his sixties in good health. The sample comprised blood. The chain uses TRBV4-3 and TRBJ2-7; D is perhaps TRBD1 or TRBD2 (5 bases each). This CDR3 is CASSQDIYRRYYEQYF. CDR3 in DNA: TGCGCCAGCAGCCAAGATATTTACAGGAGGTACTACGAGCAGTACTTC.